A selection of T cell receptor beta chains follows, all from one sample in a study of T cells after yellow fever vaccination. TCRdb re-analysed the 5' RACE reads in MiXCR, keeping a single row per CDR3 protein. The data contain approximately 150,000 distinct CDR3 sequences, roughly 6.2% of them singletons. The sample consisted of CD4+ T cells sorted from PBMCs, taken on the day of the first yellow fever vaccination. The origin of the receptors is a man younger than 35 who received the YFV17D yellow fever vaccine. Both conserved end residues are part of each CDR3. The D gene is left open where the match is weak. The size field is filled for only some rows; it gives once, few, many or a size class.

d_gene	j_gene	abundance	v_gene	CDR3aa	CDR3nt
.	TRBJ1-4	many	TRBV5-1	CASSREGRDEKLFF	TGCGCCAGCAGCCGGGAGGGGCGAGATGAAAAACTGTTTTTT
.	TRBJ2-5	.	TRBV30	CAWSVRRYQETQYF	TGTGCCTGGAGTGTTCGAAGGTACCAAGAGACCCAGTACTTC
.	TRBJ1-3	.	TRBV20-1	CSAKDPAGAGGNTIYF	TGCAGTGCGAAGGACCCAGCAGGGGCGGGCGGAAACACCATATATTTT
.	TRBJ2-5	many	TRBV6-2/TRBV6-3	CASSYLVRETQYF	TGTGCCAGCAGTTACCTAGTACGGGAGACCCAGTACTTC
.	TRBJ1-2	few	TRBV5-1	CASSPVRPGRVDYGYTF	TGCGCCAGCAGCCCGGTGAGGCCGGGCAGGGTAGACTATGGCTACACCTTC
.	TRBJ1-5	many	TRBV7-2	CASSLGAGIYNQPQHF	TGTGCCAGCAGCTTAGGGGCGGGGATCTACAATCAGCCCCAGCATTTT
.	TRBJ2-3	many	TRBV10-3	CAIRQEDTQYF	TGTGCCATCAGACAAGAGGATACGCAGTATTTT
.	TRBJ1-5	.	TRBV20-1	CSARLGGSSNQPQHF	TGCAGTGCTCGGCTTGGGGGCTCTAGCAATCAGCCCCAGCATTTT
.	TRBJ2-3	.	TRBV7-2	CASSRTTYRVAADTQYF	TGTGCCAGCAGCCGAACGACTTACCGGGTCGCGGCAGATACGCAGTATTTT
.	TRBJ1-3	.	TRBV7-9	CASSFGWGNTIYF	TGTGCCAGCAGCTTCGGCTGGGGAAACACCATATATTTT
TRBD1	TRBJ2-7	many	TRBV4-3	CASSQAPTGTGAYEQYF	TGCGCCAGCAGCCAAGCGCCGACCGGGACAGGGGCGTACGAGCAGTACTTC
.	TRBJ2-5	.	TRBV7-2	CASSPGLSQETQYF	TGTGCCAGCAGCCCGGGGCTAAGCCAAGAGACCCAGTACTTC
TRBD1	TRBJ1-4	many	TRBV9	CASSGGQGNEKLFF	TGTGCCAGCAGCGGGGGACAGGGGAATGAAAAACTGTTTTTT
TRBD1	TRBJ2-1	many	TRBV20-1	CSARGQGEGSYNEQFF	TGCAGTGCTAGAGGACAGGGAGAAGGCTCCTACAATGAGCAGTTCTTC
TRBD1	TRBJ1-1	.	TRBV6-2/TRBV6-3	CASGPRGTGVTEAFF	TGTGCCAGCGGCCCCCGGGGGACAGGGGTAACTGAAGCTTTCTTT
.	TRBJ1-1	many	TRBV6-5	CASSYFPESEAFF	TGTGCCAGCAGTTACTTCCCTGAGTCTGAAGCTTTCTTT
.	TRBJ1-2	.	TRBV6-5	CASRQFYGYTF	TGTGCCAGCAGACAATTCTATGGCTACACCTTC
.	TRBJ1-2	.	TRBV7-9	CASSSLFGENYGYTF	TGTGCCAGCAGCTCCCTTTTCGGGGAAAACTATGGCTACACCTTC
.	TRBJ2-1	many	TRBV23-1	CASSRQGINEQFF	TGCGCCAGCAGTCGTCAGGGCATCAATGAGCAGTTCTTC
TRBD2	TRBJ2-1	.	TRBV19	CASSTLSGTSGYNEQFF	TGTGCCAGTAGTACACTCTCCGGGACTAGCGGGTACAATGAGCAGTTCTTC
.	TRBJ2-3	.	TRBV3-1	CASSPRTASAKGSDTQYF	TGTGCCAGCAGCCCTAGGACCGCGAGCGCTAAGGGATCAGATACGCAGTATTTT
TRBD1	TRBJ2-1	many	TRBV14	CASSQVGTGVWYEQFF	TGTGCCAGCAGCCAAGTCGGGACAGGGGTATGGTATGAGCAGTTCTTC
.	TRBJ2-5	few	TRBV24-1	CATSDRPRGRLPETQYF	TGTGCCACCAGTGATCGACCGCGGGGGCGCTTACCGGAGACCCAGTACTTC
TRBD1	TRBJ1-2	many	TRBV20-1	CSAAGTGANYGYTF	TGCAGTGCCGCTGGAACAGGGGCAAACTATGGCTACACCTTC
.	TRBJ1-2	.	TRBV7-9	CASSQDSYGYTF	TGTGCCAGCAGCCAGGACTCTTATGGCTACACCTTC
.	TRBJ1-1	.	TRBV30	CAWGGQLNTEAFF	TGTGCCTGGGGCGGACAGCTGAACACTGAAGCTTTCTTT